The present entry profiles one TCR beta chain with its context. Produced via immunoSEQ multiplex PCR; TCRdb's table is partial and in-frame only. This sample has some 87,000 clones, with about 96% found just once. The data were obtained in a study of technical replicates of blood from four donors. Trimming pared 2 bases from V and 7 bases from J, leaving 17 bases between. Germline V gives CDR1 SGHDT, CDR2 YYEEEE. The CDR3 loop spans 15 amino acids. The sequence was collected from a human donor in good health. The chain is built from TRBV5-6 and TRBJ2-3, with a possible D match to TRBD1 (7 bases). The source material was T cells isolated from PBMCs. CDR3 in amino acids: CASSLWVRGVNTQYF. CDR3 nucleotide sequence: TGTGCCAGCAGCTTATGGGTCAGGGGGGTGAATACGCAGTATTTT. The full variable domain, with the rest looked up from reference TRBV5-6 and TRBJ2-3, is DAGVTQSPTHLIKTRGQQVTLRCSPKSGHDTVSWYQQALGQGPQFIFQYYEEEERQRGNFPDRFSGHQFPNYSSELNVNALLLGDSALYLCASSLWVRGVNTQYFGPGTRLTVL.